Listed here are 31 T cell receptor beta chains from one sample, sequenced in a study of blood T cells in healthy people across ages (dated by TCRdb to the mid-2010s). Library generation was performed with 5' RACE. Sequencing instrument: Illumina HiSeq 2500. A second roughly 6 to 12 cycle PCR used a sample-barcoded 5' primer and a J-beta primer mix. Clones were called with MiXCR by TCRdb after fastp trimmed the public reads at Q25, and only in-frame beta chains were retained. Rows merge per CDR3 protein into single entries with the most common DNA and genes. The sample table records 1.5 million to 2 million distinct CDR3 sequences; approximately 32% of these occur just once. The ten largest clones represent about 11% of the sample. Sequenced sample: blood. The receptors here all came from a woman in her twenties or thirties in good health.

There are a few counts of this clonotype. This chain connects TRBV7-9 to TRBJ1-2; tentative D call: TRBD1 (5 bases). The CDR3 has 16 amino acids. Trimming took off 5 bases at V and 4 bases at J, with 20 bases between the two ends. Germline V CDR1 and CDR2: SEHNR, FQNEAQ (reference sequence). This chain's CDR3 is CASSPALGEGIYGYTF. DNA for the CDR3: TGTGCCAGCAGCCCCGCCTTAGGGGAGGGAATCTATGGCTACACCTTC.

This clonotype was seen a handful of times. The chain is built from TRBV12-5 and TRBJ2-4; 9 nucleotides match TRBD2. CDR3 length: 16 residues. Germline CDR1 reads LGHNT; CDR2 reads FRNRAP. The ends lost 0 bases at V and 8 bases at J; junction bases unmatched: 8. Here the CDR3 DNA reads TGTGCTAGTGGTTTGGTAAAGAGACTAGCGGAGGACATTCAGTACTTC. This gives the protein CASGLVKRLAEDIQYF.

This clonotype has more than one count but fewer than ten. CDR3 DNA: TGTGCCAGCAGGCGGGGACTAGCGGGAGATCTTCAGTACTTC. It encodes CASRRGLAGDLQYF. The chain uses TRBV12-3 or TRBV12-4 and TRBJ2-5; the match to TRBD2 covers 14 bases. The CDR3 runs to 14 residues. J lost 11 bases, V lost 6 bases, and 8 bases had no gene match.

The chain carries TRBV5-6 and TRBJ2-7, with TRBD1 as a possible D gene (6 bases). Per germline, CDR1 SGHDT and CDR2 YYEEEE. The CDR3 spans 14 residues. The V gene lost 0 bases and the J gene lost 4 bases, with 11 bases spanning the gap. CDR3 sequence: CASSLAPGEYEQYF. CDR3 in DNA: TGTGCCAGCAGCTTGGCCCCAGGGGAATACGAGCAGTACTTC.

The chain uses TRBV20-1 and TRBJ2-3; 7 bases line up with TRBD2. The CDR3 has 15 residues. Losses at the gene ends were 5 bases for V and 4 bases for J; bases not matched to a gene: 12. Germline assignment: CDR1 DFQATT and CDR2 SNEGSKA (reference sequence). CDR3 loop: CSALLGEGHADTQYF. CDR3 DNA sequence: TGCAGTGCTCTACTAGGGGAGGGCCATGCAGATACGCAGTATTTT.

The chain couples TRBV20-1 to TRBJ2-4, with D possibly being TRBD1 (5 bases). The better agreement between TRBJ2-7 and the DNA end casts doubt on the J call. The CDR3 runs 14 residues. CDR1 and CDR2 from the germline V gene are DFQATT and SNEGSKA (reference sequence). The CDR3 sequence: CSALPVGQRHEQYF. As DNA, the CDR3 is TGCAGTGCTCTCCCGGTGGGGCAACGCCACGAGCAGTACTTC.

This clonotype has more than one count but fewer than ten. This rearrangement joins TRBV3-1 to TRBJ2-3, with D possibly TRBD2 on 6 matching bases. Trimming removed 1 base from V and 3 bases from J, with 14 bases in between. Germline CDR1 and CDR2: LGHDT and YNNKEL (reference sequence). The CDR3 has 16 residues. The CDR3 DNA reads TGTGCCAGCAGCCAAGGAGTCGGTCGGGAGACAGATACGCAGTATTTT. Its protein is CASSQGVGRETDTQYF.

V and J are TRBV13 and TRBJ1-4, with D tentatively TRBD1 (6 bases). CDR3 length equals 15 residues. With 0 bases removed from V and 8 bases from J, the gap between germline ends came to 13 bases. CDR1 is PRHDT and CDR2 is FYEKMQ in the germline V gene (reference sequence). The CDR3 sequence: CASSLGGGAFEKLFF. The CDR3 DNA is TGTGCCAGCAGCTTAGGCGGGGGCGCCTTCGAAAAACTGTTTTTT. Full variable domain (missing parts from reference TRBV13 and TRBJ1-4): AAGVIQSPRHLIKEKRETATLKCYPIPRHDTVYWYQQGPGQDPQFLISFYEKMQSDKGSIPDRFSAQQFSDYHSELNMSSLELGDSALYFCASSLGGGAFEKLFFGSGTQLSVL.

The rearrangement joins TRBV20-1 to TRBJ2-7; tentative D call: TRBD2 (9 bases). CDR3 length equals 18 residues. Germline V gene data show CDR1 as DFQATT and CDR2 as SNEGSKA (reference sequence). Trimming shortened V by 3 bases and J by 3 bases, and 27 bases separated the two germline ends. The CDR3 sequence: CSASGDRRSLAGYYEQYF. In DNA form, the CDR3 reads TGCAGTGCTAGTGGGGACAGGCGTTCTCTAGCGGGATACTACGAGCAGTACTTC.

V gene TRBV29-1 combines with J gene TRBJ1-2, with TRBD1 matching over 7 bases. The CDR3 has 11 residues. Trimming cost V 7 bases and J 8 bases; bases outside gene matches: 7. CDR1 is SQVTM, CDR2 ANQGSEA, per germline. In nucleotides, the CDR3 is TGCAGCGACTACAGGGGTCAGGGCTACACCTTC. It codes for CSDYRGQGYTF.

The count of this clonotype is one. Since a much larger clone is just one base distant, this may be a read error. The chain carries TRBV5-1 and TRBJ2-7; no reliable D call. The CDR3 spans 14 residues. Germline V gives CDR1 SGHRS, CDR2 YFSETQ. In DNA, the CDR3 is TGCGCCGGCAGTCGGACGGGCACCTCCTACGAGCAGTACTTC. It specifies CAGSRTGTSYEQYF. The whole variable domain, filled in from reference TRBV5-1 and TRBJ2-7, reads KAGVTQTPRYLIKTRGQQVTLSCSPISGHRSVSWYQQTPGQGLQFLFEYFSETQRNKGNFPGRFSGRQFSNSRSEMNVSTLELGDSALYLCAGSRTGTSYEQYFGPGTRLTVT.

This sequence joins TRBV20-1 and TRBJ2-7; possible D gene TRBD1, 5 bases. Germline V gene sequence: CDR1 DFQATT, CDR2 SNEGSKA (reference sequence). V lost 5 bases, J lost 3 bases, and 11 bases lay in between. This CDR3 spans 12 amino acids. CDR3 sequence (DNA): TGCAGTGCTCGAAAGGGGAACTACGAGCAGTACTTC. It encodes CSARKGNYEQYF.

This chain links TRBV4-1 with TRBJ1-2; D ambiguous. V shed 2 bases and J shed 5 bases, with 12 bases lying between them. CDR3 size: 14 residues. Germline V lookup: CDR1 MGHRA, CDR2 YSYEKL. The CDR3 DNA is TGCGCCAGCAGCCAACCCTTCGGTGGTTATGGCTACACCTTC. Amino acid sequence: CASSQPFGGYGYTF.

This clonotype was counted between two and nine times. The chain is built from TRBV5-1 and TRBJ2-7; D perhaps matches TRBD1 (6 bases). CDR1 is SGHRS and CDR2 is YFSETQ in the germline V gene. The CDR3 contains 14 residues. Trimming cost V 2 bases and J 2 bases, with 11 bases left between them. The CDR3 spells CASSFRDTTYEQYF. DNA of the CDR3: TGCGCCAGCAGCTTCCGGGACACTACCTACGAGCAGTACTTC.

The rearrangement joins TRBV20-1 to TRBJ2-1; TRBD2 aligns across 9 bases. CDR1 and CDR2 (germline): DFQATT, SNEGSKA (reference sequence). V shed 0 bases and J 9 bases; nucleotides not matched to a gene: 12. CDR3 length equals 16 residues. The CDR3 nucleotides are TGCAGTGCTAGAGATCGAAGGCTAGCGGGAAAGGTTGAGCAGTTCTTC. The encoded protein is CSARDRRLAGKVEQFF.

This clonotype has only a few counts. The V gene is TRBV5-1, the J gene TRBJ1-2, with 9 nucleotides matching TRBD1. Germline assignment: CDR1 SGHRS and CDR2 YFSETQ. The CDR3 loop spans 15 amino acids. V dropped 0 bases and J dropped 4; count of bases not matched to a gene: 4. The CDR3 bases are TGCGCCAGCAGCTTGGAGGGACAGGGCGGCTATGGCTACACCTTC. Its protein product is CASSLEGQGGYGYTF.

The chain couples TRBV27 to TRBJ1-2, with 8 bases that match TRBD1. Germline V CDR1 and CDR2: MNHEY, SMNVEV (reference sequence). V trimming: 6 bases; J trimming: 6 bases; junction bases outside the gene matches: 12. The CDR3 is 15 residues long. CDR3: CASSPRAGGANGYTF. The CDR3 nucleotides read TGTGCCAGCAGCCCCCGGGCAGGGGGCGCGAATGGCTACACCTTC.

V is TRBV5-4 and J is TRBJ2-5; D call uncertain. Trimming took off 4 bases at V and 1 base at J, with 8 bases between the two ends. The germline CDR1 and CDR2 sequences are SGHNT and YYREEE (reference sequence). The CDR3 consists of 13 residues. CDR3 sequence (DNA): TGTGCCAGCAGCCGGAGTCTCCAAGAGACCCAGTACTTC. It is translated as CASSRSLQETQYF.

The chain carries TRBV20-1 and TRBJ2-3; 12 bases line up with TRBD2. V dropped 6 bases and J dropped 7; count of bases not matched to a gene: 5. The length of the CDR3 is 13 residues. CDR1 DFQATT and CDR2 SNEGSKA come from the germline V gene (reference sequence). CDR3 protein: CSAGLAGSYTQYF. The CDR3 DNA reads TGCAGTGCCGGACTAGCGGGATCATATACGCAGTATTTT.

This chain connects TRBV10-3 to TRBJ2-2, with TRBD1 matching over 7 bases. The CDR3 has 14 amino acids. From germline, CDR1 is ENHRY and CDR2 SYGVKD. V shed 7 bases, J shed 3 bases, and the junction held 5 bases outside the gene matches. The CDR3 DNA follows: TGTGCCATCATCGGACAGGCGGACACCGGGGAGCTGTTTTTT. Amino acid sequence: CAIIGQADTGELFF.

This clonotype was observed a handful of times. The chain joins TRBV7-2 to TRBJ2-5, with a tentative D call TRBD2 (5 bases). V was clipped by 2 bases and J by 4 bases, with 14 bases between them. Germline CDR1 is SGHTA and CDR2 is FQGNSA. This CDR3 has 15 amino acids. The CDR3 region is CASSLRWLAGETQYF. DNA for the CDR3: TGTGCCAGCAGCTTAAGGTGGCTCGCGGGAGAGACCCAGTACTTC.

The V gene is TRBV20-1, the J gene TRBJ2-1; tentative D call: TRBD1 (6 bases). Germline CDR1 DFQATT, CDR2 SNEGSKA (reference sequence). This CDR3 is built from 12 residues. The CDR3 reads CGGQWAYNEQFF. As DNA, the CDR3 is TGCGGTGGACAGTGGGCCTACAATGAGCAGTTCTTC.

The CDR3 protein is CAISETGEKLFF. DNA for the CDR3: TGTGCCATCAGTGAAACGGGTGAAAAACTGTTTTTT. V gene TRBV10-3 combines with J gene TRBJ1-4; no firm D call. Germline assignment: CDR1 ENHRY and CDR2 SYGVKD. Trimming left V 3 bases short and J 7 bases short, with 6 bases between. The CDR3 sequence is 12 residues long.

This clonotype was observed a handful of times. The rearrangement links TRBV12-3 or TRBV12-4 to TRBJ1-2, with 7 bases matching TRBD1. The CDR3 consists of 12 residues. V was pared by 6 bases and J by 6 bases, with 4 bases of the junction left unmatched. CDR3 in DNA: TGTGCCAGCAGCGTGACAGGGAATGGCTACACCTTC. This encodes CASSVTGNGYTF.

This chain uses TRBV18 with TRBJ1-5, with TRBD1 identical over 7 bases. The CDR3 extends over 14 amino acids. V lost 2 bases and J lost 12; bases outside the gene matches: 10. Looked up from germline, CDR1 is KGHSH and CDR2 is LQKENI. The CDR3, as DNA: TGTGCCAGCTCACCATCAGGGGGTCTACCCCTCCAGCATTTT. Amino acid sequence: CASSPSGGLPLQHF.

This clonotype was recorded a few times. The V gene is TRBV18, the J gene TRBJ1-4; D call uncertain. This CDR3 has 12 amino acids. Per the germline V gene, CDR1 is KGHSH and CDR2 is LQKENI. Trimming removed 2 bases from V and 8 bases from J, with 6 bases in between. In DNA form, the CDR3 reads TGTGCCAGCTCACCAAACGGGGAAAAACTGTTTTTT. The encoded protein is CASSPNGEKLFF.

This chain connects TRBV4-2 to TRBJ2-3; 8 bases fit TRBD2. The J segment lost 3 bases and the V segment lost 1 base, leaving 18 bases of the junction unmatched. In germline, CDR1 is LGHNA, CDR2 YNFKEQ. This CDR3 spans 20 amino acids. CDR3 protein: CASSQGGVYAGGIFTDTQYF. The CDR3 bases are TGTGCCAGCAGCCAAGGGGGGGTCTACGCGGGAGGTATCTTTACAGATACGCAGTATTTT.

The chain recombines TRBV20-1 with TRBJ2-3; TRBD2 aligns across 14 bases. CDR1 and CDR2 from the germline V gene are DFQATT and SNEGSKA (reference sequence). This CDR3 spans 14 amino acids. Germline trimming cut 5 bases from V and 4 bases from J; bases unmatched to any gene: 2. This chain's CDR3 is CSAWTSGGPDTQYF. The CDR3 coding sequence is TGCAGTGCTTGGACTAGCGGGGGGCCAGATACGCAGTATTTT.

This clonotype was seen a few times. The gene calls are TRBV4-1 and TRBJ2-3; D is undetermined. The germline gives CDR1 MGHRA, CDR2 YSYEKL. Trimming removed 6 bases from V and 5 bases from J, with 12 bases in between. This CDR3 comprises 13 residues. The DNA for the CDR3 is TGCGCCAGCAGTCGGTCTTCCGGAGATACGCAGTATTTT. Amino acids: CASSRSSGDTQYF.

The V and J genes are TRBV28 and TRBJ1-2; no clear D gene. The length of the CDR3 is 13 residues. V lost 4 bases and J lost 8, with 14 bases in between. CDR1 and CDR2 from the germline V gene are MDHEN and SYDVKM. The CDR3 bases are TGTGCCAGCAGTTCCGGGCCTTCAGAAGGCTACACCTTC. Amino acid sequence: CASSSGPSEGYTF.

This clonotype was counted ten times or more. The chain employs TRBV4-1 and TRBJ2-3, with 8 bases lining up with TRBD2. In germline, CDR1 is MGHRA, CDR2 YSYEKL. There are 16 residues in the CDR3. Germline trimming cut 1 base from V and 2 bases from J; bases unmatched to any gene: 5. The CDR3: CASSQVLTSATDTQYF. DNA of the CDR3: TGCGCCAGCAGCCAAGTCCTGACTAGCGCCACAGATACGCAGTATTTT.